This record covers a single T cell receptor (delta chain). TCRdb re-called the reads through CATT. The table includes about 4,900 delta-chain clones, around 3.2% detected once. The data originate from a study of gamma-delta chains in newborns, infants, children. The CDR3 is 16 amino acids. Losses at the gene ends were 3 bases for V and 4 bases for J; bases not matched to a gene: 6. Germline V gene lookup returns CDR1 GEAIGNYY and CDR2 EKD. Sequences were obtained from blood. This TCR was recovered from a child who was a newborn, infant or young child, either healthy, febrile or measles-vaccinated (not recorded which). The chain uses TRDV2 and TRDJ2; 11 nucleotides line up with TRDD3. The CDR3 DNA is TGTGCCTGTGACCCCCTGGGGGATACAGCGACAGCACAACTCTTCTTT. This codes for CACDPLGDTATAQLFF.